Here is one T cell receptor (beta chain) with its context. TCRdb recomputed calls from the RACE reads with MiXCR, one row per CDR3 protein. The table records 60,000 to 80,000 distinct CDR3 sequences, around a third of them present only once. Time point indicated: patch test 1, 2 weeks after DPC sensitization. Treatment: therapeutic diphenylcyclopropenone sensitization with weekly scalp DPC. Blood collection took place prior to placing each patch test. This CDR3 spans 17 amino acids. CDR1 and CDR2 from the germline V gene are ENHRY and SYGVKD. Trimming removed 3 bases at V and 4 bases at J, with 19 bases between. This sample was included in a study of human T cells and chemical hapten exposure.

This chain uses TRBV10-3 with TRBJ1-5, with TRBD1 as a possible D gene (5 bases). This TCR was recovered from a man aged 35 to 55 with alopecia areata. Some clones in this sample may be carry-over from other donors' samples. Here the sequenced sample was whole blood, taken in connection with sensitization to the hapten diphenylcyclopropenone (DPC). The CDR3: CAISDFPEGPANQPQHF. CDR3 coding DNA: TGTGCCATCAGTGATTTCCCAGAGGGGCCGGCGAATCAGCCCCAGCATTTT.